This record concerns one T cell receptor delta chain sequence. What this receptor recognizes is not known. No base-level quality is on record; no much larger clone is a single base apart. Within the sample, other DNA sequences also encode this same CDR3. The method was RT-PCR. To generate TCR cDNA, RNA from PBMC was reverse transcribed using SuperScript II together with primers specific for the gamma chain and the delta chain. The cDNA was purified with AMPure XP beads, then amplified and indexed with Illumina adapters using the Nextera XT Index Kit. An Illumina MiSeq with a V2 300-cycle kit was used to sequence the gammadelta TCR libraries. Per the original workflow: Using MiXCR v2.1.12, CDR3 sequences were assembled, and reads were mapped onto D, J and V genes obtained from GenBank. VDJtools v1.2.1 was used to carry out repertoire analyses of the CDR3 clonotypes. Clonotypes were called again by TCRdb from the public reads via CATT, and duplicate nucleotide sequences were then merged into one entry. TCRdb's processing, not the authors' own work, is the source of the V and J calls. Present in this sample are thousands of delta-chain clones, more than 35% of which were seen just once. The ten largest clones capture about 4.9% of the sample.

In Kampala, Uganda, pregnant women receiving prenatal care were recruited and their infants were enrolled, and documentation of maternal HIV status was required. Families received weekly visits, and collection of infant clinical information, oral swabs and peripheral blood began at 6 weeks of age and continued every 4 months after that. Blood was collected in heparin tubes, and PBMC were isolated by Ficoll-Paque density gradient centrifugation and cryopreserved. The data stem from a study of delta chains in infants with herpesvirus infections (dated by TCRdb to the early 2020s). Regarding the study in general: The study prospectively followed a Ugandan infant birth cohort from birth to characterize gammadelta T cell responses to primary cytomegalovirus (CMV) infection. Using PBMC, gammadelta TCRs were sequenced for over 15 CMV-infected infants, one of whom was congenitally infected, and for roughly 8 CMV-uninfected infants who had enough sample available. Blood samples from the infants were grouped into approximate ages of 1.5, 4, 8 and 12 months. Previously published Belgian fetal and cord blood gammadelta TCR data were included only for comparison and were not generated in this cohort. Overall results and qualifications from the work: The public clonotype might still be present below the detection limit in CMV-uninfected infants. The public clonotype was found only at the first time point after infection and was absent in uninfected infants and in those infected after 120 days. Limitations noted by the authors included a small sample size and a lack of race- or environment-matched controls, because nearly all Ugandans acquire CMV before adulthood.

The sequence was collected from a human donor who was a Ugandan infant, either HIV-exposed or HIV-unexposed (not recorded which). The specimen was peripheral blood, collected at time point 4 of longitudinal follow-up.

The DNA is as follows: TGTGCCTGTGACAGTACTGGGGGCCCAAGCTCCTGGGACACCCGACAGATGTTTTTC. Its protein reads: CACDSTGGPSSWDTRQMFF. The rearranged chain carries TRDV2 and TRDJ3, with 8 bases aligning to TRDD3. The germline V gene supplies CDR1 GEAIGNYY and CDR2 EKD. Trimmed from V: 2 bases; trimmed from J: 0 bases; junction bases lacking a gene match: 8. The CDR3, cysteine through phenylalanine, is 19 amino acids long. The kept DNA is CDR3 alone, 57 bases in frame from the first base.